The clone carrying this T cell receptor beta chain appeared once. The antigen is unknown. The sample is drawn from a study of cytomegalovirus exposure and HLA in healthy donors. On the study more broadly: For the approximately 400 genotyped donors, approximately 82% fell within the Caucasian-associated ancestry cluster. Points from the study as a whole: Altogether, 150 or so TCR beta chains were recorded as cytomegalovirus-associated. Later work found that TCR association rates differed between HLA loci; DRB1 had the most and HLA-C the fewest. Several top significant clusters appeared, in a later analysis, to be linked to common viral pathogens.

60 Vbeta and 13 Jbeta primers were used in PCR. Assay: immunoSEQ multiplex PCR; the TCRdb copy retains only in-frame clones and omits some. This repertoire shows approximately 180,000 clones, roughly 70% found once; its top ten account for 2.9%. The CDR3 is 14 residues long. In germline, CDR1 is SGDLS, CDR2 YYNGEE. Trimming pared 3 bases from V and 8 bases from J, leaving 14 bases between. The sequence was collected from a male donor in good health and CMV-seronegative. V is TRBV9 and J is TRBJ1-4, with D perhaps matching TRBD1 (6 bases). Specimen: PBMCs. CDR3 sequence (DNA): TGTGCCAGCAGCGCCCACAGGGAGGGAGAAAAACTGTTTTTT. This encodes CASSAHREGEKLFF.